This entry lists 12 T cell receptor beta chains sequenced from one sample in a study of cytomegalovirus exposure and HLA in healthy donors. Assay used: immunoSEQ multiplex PCR; TCRdb lists only in-frame clones, some missing. Of 130,000 to 150,000 clones in the sample, about 90% are singletons; the top ten hold 2.9%. The specimen sequenced was PBMCs. Every receptor here comes from a man between 18 and 29 years old in good health and CMV-seronegative.

The J gene is TRBJ2-1, the V gene TRBV27; 12 bases align to TRBD1. The CDR3 is 19 amino acids. Germline V gene lookup returns CDR1 MNHEY and CDR2 SMNVEV (reference sequence). Trimming at V came to 9 bases and at J to 1 base, leaving 16 bases not matched to a gene. The CDR3 DNA follows: TGTGCCAGTACTAGGGACAGGGGGCTCGCGGCGATTTCCTACAATGAGCAGTTCTTC. As protein: CASTRDRGLAAISYNEQFF.

J is TRBJ2-3 and V is TRBV5-1; no firm D call. The germline CDR1 and CDR2 sequences are SGHRS and YFSETQ. The CDR3 length is 14 residues. V was cut by 0 bases and J by 0 bases, with 5 bases left in between. This CDR3 is CASSLDKSTDTQYF. The CDR3 DNA is TGCGCCAGCAGCTTGGATAAAAGCACAGATACGCAGTATTTT.

This clone was observed a handful of times. This chain uses TRBV7-2 with TRBJ2-5; D is perhaps TRBD2 (5 bases). Per germline, CDR1 SGHTA and CDR2 FQGNSA. The V end was cut by 5 bases, the J end by 7 bases, with 11 bases between. The CDR3 runs 12 residues. CDR3 sequence reads: CASSLQAGTQYF. For the CDR3, the DNA is TGTGCCAGCAGCCTTCAGGCGGGGACCCAGTACTTC.

The chain has TRBV7-9 and TRBJ1-5; TRBD1 matches 7 bases. The CDR3 totals 14 residues. Trimming removed 5 bases from V and 5 bases from J; junction bases left unmatched: 6. Germline V gene data show CDR1 as SEHNR and CDR2 as FQNEAQ (reference sequence). The CDR3 loop reads CASSGRDSHQPQHF. The CDR3 coding sequence is TGTGCCAGCAGCGGAAGGGACAGCCATCAGCCCCAGCATTTT.

The chain carries TRBV15 and TRBJ2-4; possible D gene TRBD1, 6 bases. The CDR3 is 15 amino acids. Trimming shortened V by 0 bases and J by 6 bases, and 12 bases separated the two germline ends. Germline V CDR1 and CDR2: LNHNV, YYDKDF (reference sequence). The CDR3 loop reads CATSRDLQGRNIQYF. The CDR3 bases are TGTGCCACCAGCAGAGACCTCCAGGGGCGAAACATTCAGTACTTC.

This clone was counted once. The CDR3 sequence is CASSLLGQRAGETQYF. The CDR3 region has the DNA TGCGCCAGCAGCTTGCTGGGACAGAGGGCGGGAGAGACCCAGTACTTC. The rearrangement joins TRBV5-1 to TRBJ2-5, with TRBD1 matching 7 bases. The CDR3 contains 16 residues. Germline CDR1 and CDR2: SGHRS and YFSETQ. The V segment lost 1 base and the J segment 4 bases; nucleotides outside the gene matches: 10.

The chain links TRBV5-1 to TRBJ2-5; 9 bases are shared with TRBD1. The J segment lost 5 bases and the V segment lost 4 bases, leaving 6 bases of the junction unmatched. The CDR3 loop spans 14 amino acids. Germline CDR1 and CDR2: SGHRS and YFSETQ. This CDR3 reads CASSRTGEWETQYF. The CDR3, as DNA: TGCGCCAGCAGCAGGACAGGGGAGTGGGAGACCCAGTACTTC.

This chain uses TRBV7-9 with TRBJ1-2; possible D gene TRBD1, 5 bases. The germline V and J ends were trimmed by 2 bases and 2 bases, with 9 bases remaining between them. The germline CDR1 and CDR2 sequences are SEHNR and FQNEAQ (reference sequence). CDR3 length equals 14 residues. The CDR3 here is CASSLWGPNYGYTF. CDR3 DNA: TGTGCCAGCAGCTTATGGGGCCCGAACTATGGCTACACCTTC.

The chain is built from TRBV5-4 and TRBJ1-1; D possibly corresponds to TRBD1 (5 bases). This CDR3 has 15 residues. The germline gives CDR1 SGHNT, CDR2 YYREEE (reference sequence). The V end was cut by 0 bases, the J end by 3 bases, with 12 bases between. CDR3 residues: CASSLAGGRDTEAFF. The CDR3 DNA is TGTGCCAGCAGCTTGGCGGGGGGTAGGGACACTGAAGCTTTCTTT.

The chain uses TRBV2 and TRBJ2-7, with 9 positions matching TRBD2. The CDR3 extends over 15 amino acids. V dropped 2 bases and J dropped 6; count of bases not matched to a gene: 8. Per germline, CDR1 SNHLY and CDR2 FYNNEI. The CDR3 DNA is TGTGCCAGCAGTGAAAGAGTAGCGGGAGCGAGCGAGCAGTACTTC. Its translation is CASSERVAGASEQYF.

CDR3 in amino acids: CAWSRGLDTEAFF. Written as DNA, the CDR3 is TGTGCCTGGAGCAGGGGGCTCGACACTGAAGCTTTCTTT. The chain employs TRBV30 and TRBJ1-1; 8 nucleotides agree with TRBD1. The CDR3 has 13 residues. The junction had 3 bases not matched to a gene; V was cut back by 3 bases and J by 3 bases. Germline V gene sequence: CDR1 GTSNPN, CDR2 SVGIG (reference sequence).

CDR3 sequence: CASSQSGQGCTNEKLFF. The CDR3 DNA reads as TGCGCCAGCAGTCAATCGGGACAGGGATGCACTAATGAAAAACTGTTTTTT. V is TRBV23-1 and J is TRBJ1-4; TRBD1 matches at 9 bases. TRBV23-1 is marked as an open reading frame, function uncertain. The CDR3 runs 17 residues. V lost 0 bases, J lost 2 bases, and 4 bases stayed unmatched.